One and the same sample provided the 24 T cell receptor beta chains below, sequenced in a study of blood T cell repertoires in COVID-19. Sequencing was performed with immunoSEQ multiplex PCR; in TCRdb, only in-frame clones are kept and a portion is missing. The table lists 490,000 or so clones, less than 90% of them singletons. What was sequenced was PBMCs or T cells enriched from blood (not recorded which). All receptors come from a woman aged 55-75 years who had recovered from COVID-19.

J is TRBJ1-1 and V is TRBV2, with unresolved D. Germline V CDR1 and CDR2: SNHLY, FYNNEI. V lost 6 bases to trimming and J lost 4 bases, with 12 bases between them. The CDR3 is made up of 13 amino acids. The CDR3 is CASRPQVSTEAFF. The DNA for the CDR3 is TGTGCCAGCAGGCCTCAGGTCAGCACTGAAGCTTTCTTT.

This chain links TRBV2 with TRBJ2-5; 11 nucleotides align to TRBD2. The trim removed 5 bases at V and 1 base at J, leaving 3 bases unmatched. Germline-derived CDR1 and CDR2 are SNHLY and FYNNEI. This CDR3 contains 15 residues. CDR3 residues: CASSPLAGVQETQYF. The CDR3, as DNA: TGTGCCAGCAGTCCACTAGCGGGGGTCCAAGAGACCCAGTACTTC.

There are a few counts of this clone. This sequence joins TRBV6-5 and TRBJ1-4; D gene ambiguous. The CDR3 covers 15 residues. V lost 5 bases and J 5 bases, leaving 15 bases between the germline ends. CDR1 is MNHEY, CDR2 SVGAGI, per germline. DNA of the CDR3: TGTGCCAGCAGTCAACTCTGGACGGGAAATGAAAAACTGTTTTTT. It translates to CASSQLWTGNEKLFF.

The chain has TRBV7-2 and TRBJ2-1, with D possibly TRBD2 on 7 matching bases. The V end lost 5 bases, the J end lost 1 base, and 24 bases lay between the germline ends. CDR3 length: 19 amino acids. The V gene's germline CDR1 is SGHTA and CDR2 FQGNSA. CDR3 nucleotides: TGTGCCAGCAGCAAAGCCCGGGGGGCGGGCCGGCGATCCTACAATGAGCAGTTCTTC. Its protein is CASSKARGAGRRSYNEQFF.

The chain uses TRBV5-1 and TRBJ2-1; 10 nucleotides match TRBD2. CDR1 is SGHRS, CDR2 YFSETQ, per germline. After removal of 5 bases from V and 4 bases from J, the junction contained 9 bases not matched to a gene. This CDR3 has 16 residues. The CDR3 sequence: CASSPTASGGYNEQFF. The CDR3 coding sequence is TGCGCCAGCAGTCCAACCGCTAGCGGGGGTTACAATGAGCAGTTCTTC. Supplemented by reference TRBV5-1 and TRBJ2-1, the full variable domain reads KAGVTQTPRYLIKTRGQQVTLSCSPISGHRSVSWYQQTPGQGLQFLFEYFSETQRNKGNFPGRFSGRQFSNSRSEMNVSTLELGDSALYLCASSPTASGGYNEQFFGPGTRLTVL.

This sequence joins TRBV6-5 and TRBJ2-7, with no clear D. With 5 bases removed from V and 2 bases from J, the gap between germline ends came to 10 bases. The V gene's germline CDR1 is MNHEY and CDR2 SVGAGI. This CDR3 has 13 amino acids. Here the CDR3 DNA reads TGTGCCAGCAGTCAATCCTACGCCTACGAGCAGTACTTC. Residues: CASSQSYAYEQYF.

This clone was picked up many times. This chain joins TRBV5-1 and TRBJ1-1; possibly TRBD1 for D (6 bases). Trimming pared 6 bases from V and 0 bases from J, leaving 21 bases between. CDR3 length: 17 amino acids. Looked up from germline, CDR1 is SGHRS and CDR2 is YFSETQ. The CDR3 DNA reads TGCGCCAGCATCCCCAGGGGTCGAGGGAAAATGAACACTGAAGCTTTCTTT. Protein sequence: CASIPRGRGKMNTEAFF.

V and J are TRBV19 and TRBJ1-1; maybe TRBD1 (5 bases). CDR1 and CDR2 from the germline V gene are LNHDA and SQIVND (reference sequence). The length of the CDR3 is 16 residues. Trimming removed 2 bases from V and 0 bases from J, with 13 bases in between. The CDR3: CASSIRQTTLNTEAFF. CDR3 DNA: TGTGCCAGTAGTATAAGACAGACGACACTGAACACTGAAGCTTTCTTT. The variable domain in full, with the rest retrieved from reference TRBV19 and TRBJ1-1, is DGGITQSPKYLFRKEGQNVTLSCEQNLNHDAMYWYRQDPGQGLRLIYYSQIVNDFQKGDIAEGYSVSREKKESFPLTVTSAQKNPTAFYLCASSIRQTTLNTEAFFGQGTRLTVV.

The chain uses TRBV5-8 and TRBJ2-3; TRBD1 might be the D (6 bases). Per germline, CDR1 SGHTS and CDR2 YDEGEE. The V and J ends lost 4 bases and 4 bases respectively, with 13 bases between them. This CDR3 comprises 14 residues. CDR3 sequence: CASSETGTADTQYF. CDR3 sequence (DNA): TGTGCCAGCAGCGAGACAGGAACCGCAGATACGCAGTATTTT.

The chain is built from TRBV19 and TRBJ2-3; D is possibly TRBD2 (6 bases). The V end was cut by 9 bases, the J end by 1 base, with 17 bases between. The CDR3 is 15 amino acids. Germline V lookup: CDR1 LNHDA, CDR2 SQIVND (reference sequence). CDR3 nucleotide sequence: TGTGCCAGCTCTCACTTAGCGGAGCGCACAGATACGCAGTATTTT. It specifies CASSHLAERTDTQYF.

This clone was recorded only once. J is TRBJ1-6 and V is TRBV28, with D possibly being TRBD1 (5 bases). Germline V gene sequence: CDR1 MDHEN, CDR2 SYDVKM. Trimming took 6 bases from V and 7 from J, leaving 19 bases between them. The CDR3 covers 16 residues. The chain's CDR3 is CASSFYQGGGNSPLHF. CDR3 DNA: TGTGCCAGCAGCTTTTACCAGGGAGGCGGGAATTCACCCCTCCACTTT.

This clone was recorded a few times. V gene TRBV7-2 combines with J gene TRBJ1-6, with D perhaps TRBD1 (6 bases). There are 15 residues in the CDR3. Germline V gene sequence: CDR1 SGHTA, CDR2 FQGNSA. V gave up 1 base and J gave up 9 bases, with 13 bases separating them. CDR3 nucleotide sequence: TGTGCCAGCAGCTTAGTAGCAGGGGTACGTTCACCCCTCCACTTT. This encodes CASSLVAGVRSPLHF.

The V and J genes are TRBV15 and TRBJ2-1; D is possibly TRBD2 (5 bases). Deletions cut 0 bases from V and 2 bases from J, with 11 bases between. The CDR3 has 16 residues. CDR1 and CDR2 from the germline V gene are LNHNV and YYDKDF (reference sequence). The CDR3 DNA reads TGTGCCACCAGCAGAGATCTCGGGGATCCCTACAATGAGCAGTTCTTC. Its translation is CATSRDLGDPYNEQFF.

The V call is TRBV4-1, the J call TRBJ2-7; perhaps TRBD1 as D (5 bases). This CDR3 has 17 residues. V shed 1 base and J shed 1 base, with 17 bases lying between them. Germline lookup yields CDR1 MGHRA and CDR2 YSYEKL. The CDR3 coding sequence is TGCGCCAGCAGCCAAGGCAGAATTGTTAAGGGGTCCTACGAGCAGTACTTC. Residues: CASSQGRIVKGSYEQYF.

This clone was seen a single time. The chain links TRBV10-2 to TRBJ1-2; 9 bases map to TRBD1. V lost 7 bases and J lost 4; bases outside the gene matches: 7. The CDR3 has 14 residues. The V gene's germline CDR1 is WSHSY and CDR2 SAAADI. The CDR3 DNA reads TGCGCCAGCAAATCAACAGGGGGCCGCTATGGCTACACCTTC. Translation gives CASKSTGGRYGYTF.

This sequence joins TRBV6-5 and TRBJ2-7; 7 bases are a match to TRBD2. Germline V gene sequence: CDR1 MNHEY, CDR2 SVGAGI. J lost 5 bases, V lost 4 bases, and 5 bases had no gene match. The CDR3 covers 13 residues. Here the CDR3 DNA reads TGTGCCAGCAGTTCCTGGGGGGGAAACGAGCAGTACTTC. This translates into CASSSWGGNEQYF.

The rearrangement joins TRBV19 to TRBJ1-5; 9 bases are shared with TRBD1. This CDR3 region has 16 residues. V lost 6 bases and J lost 7; bases outside the gene matches: 13. The germline CDR1 and CDR2 sequences are LNHDA and SQIVND (reference sequence). CDR3 residues: CASSSPGQGGGQPQHF. The CDR3 coding sequence is TGTGCCAGTAGCTCCCCGGGACAGGGAGGGGGGCAGCCCCAGCATTTT.

The chain joins TRBV6-5 to TRBJ1-3, with 9 bases that match TRBD1. Germline CDR1 is MNHEY and CDR2 is SVGAGI. J lost 4 bases, V lost 5 bases, and 6 bases had no gene match. The CDR3 extends over 15 amino acids. The CDR3 DNA reads as TGTGCCAGCAGTCCACTGGACAGGGGCGGAAACACCATATATTTT. Translation: CASSPLDRGGNTIYF.

The V call is TRBV3-1 (or the pseudogene TRBV3-2), the J call TRBJ2-6, with D uncertain. The ends were cut back, 4 bases at V and 1 base at J, with 14 bases in the middle. Germline assignment: CDR1 LGHDT and CDR2 YNNKEL (reference sequence). CDR3 length: 17 residues. DNA for the CDR3: TGTGCCAGCAGCCGTAGTTGGATGACTTCTGGGGCCAACGTCCTGACTTTC. Its translation is CASSRSWMTSGANVLTF.

This clone was seen a handful of times. The rearrangement joins TRBV5-1 to TRBJ2-1; perhaps TRBD2 as D (5 bases). CDR1 and CDR2 (germline): SGHRS, YFSETQ. The CDR3 sequence is 14 residues long. V lost 0 bases and J 7 bases, leaving 11 bases between the germline ends. The CDR3: CASSLGGSGNEQFF. For the CDR3, the DNA is TGCGCCAGCAGCTTGGGCGGATCGGGGAATGAGCAGTTCTTC.

This clone was observed a few times. This sequence joins TRBV7-9 and TRBJ2-2, with TRBD1 matching 7 bases. The CDR3 sequence is 17 residues long. The V gene end was trimmed by 1 base and the J gene end by 0 bases; junction bases not matched to a gene: 5. Germline V CDR1 and CDR2: SEHNR, FQNEAQ (reference sequence). CDR3 region: CASSLGHRGPNTGELFF. The CDR3 DNA sequence: TGTGCCAGCAGCTTAGGTCACAGGGGCCCGAACACCGGGGAGCTGTTTTTT.

The chain links TRBV5-1 to TRBJ1-2, with TRBD1 matching 8 bases. Germline V gene data show CDR1 as SGHRS and CDR2 as YFSETQ. The V and J ends lost 0 bases and 4 bases, in that order; junction bases with no gene match: 5. The CDR3 sequence is 15 residues long. This chain's CDR3 is CASSLGGQGGYGYTF. CDR3 in DNA: TGCGCCAGCAGCTTGGGTGGACAGGGTGGCTATGGCTACACCTTC.

V is TRBV2 and J is TRBJ2-3, with D uncertain. CDR1 and CDR2 (germline): SNHLY, FYNNEI. The V gene lost 6 bases and the J gene lost 2 bases, with 9 bases spanning the gap. There are 13 residues in the CDR3. CDR3 in amino acids: CASRDTYTDTQYF. The CDR3 DNA follows: TGTGCCAGCAGAGACACCTACACAGATACGCAGTATTTT. Full variable domain (rest looked up from reference TRBV2 and TRBJ2-3): EPEVTQTPSHQVTQMGQEVILRCVPISNHLYFYWYRQILGQKVEFLVSFYNNEISEKSEIFDDQFSVERPDGSNFTLKIRSTKLEDSAMYFCASRDTYTDTQYFGPGTRLTVL.

The CDR3 reads CASSFLREPRYNEQFF. The CDR3 coding sequence is TGTGCCAGTAGCTTTCTCCGGGAGCCCAGGTATAATGAGCAGTTCTTC. This chain uses TRBV19 with TRBJ2-1; D possibly corresponds to TRBD2 (6 bases). Germline loops: CDR1 LNHDA, CDR2 SQIVND (reference sequence). The CDR3 contains 16 residues. Trimming removed 6 bases from V and 7 bases from J, with 22 bases in between.